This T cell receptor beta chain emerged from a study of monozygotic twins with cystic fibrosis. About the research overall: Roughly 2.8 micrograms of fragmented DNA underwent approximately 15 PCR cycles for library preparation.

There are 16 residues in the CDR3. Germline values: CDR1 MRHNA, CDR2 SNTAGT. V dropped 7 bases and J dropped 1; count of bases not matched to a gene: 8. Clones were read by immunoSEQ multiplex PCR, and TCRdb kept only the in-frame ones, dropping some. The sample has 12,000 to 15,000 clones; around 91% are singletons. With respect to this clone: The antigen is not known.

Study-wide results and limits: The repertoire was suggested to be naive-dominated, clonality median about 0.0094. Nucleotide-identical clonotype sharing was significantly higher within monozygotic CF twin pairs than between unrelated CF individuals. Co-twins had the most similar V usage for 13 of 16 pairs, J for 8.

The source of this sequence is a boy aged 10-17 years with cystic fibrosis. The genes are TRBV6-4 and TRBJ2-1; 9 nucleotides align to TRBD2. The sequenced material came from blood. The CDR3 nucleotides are TGTGCCAGCAAACGGAGCGGGGGGCTTTCCTACAATGAGCAGTTCTTC. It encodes CASKRSGGLSYNEQFF.